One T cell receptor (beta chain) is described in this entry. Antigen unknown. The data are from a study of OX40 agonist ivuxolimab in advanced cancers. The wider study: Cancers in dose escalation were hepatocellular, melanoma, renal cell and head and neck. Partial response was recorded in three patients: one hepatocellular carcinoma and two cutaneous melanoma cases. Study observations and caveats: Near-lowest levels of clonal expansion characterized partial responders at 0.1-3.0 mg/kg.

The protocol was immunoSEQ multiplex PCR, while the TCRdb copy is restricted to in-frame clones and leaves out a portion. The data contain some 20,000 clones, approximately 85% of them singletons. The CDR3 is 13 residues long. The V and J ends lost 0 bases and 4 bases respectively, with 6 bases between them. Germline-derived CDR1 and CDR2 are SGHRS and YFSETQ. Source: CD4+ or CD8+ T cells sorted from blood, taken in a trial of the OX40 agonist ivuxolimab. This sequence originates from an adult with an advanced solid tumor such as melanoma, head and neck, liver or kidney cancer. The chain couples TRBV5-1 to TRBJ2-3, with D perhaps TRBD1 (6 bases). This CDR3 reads CASSLEGADTQYF. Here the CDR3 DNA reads TGCGCCAGCAGCTTGGAGGGGGCAGATACGCAGTATTTT.